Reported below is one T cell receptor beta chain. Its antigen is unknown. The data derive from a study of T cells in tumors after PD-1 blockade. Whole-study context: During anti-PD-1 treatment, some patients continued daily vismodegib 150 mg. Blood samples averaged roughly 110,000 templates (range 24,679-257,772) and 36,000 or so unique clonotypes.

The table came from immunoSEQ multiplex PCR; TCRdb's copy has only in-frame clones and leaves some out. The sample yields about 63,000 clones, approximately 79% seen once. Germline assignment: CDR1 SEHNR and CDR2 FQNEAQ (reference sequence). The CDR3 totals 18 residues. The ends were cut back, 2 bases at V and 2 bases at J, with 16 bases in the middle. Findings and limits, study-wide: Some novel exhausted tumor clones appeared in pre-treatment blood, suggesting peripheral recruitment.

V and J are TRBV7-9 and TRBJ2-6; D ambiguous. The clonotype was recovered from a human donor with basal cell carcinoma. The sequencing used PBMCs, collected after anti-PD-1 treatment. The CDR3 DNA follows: TGTGCCAGCAGCTTAAATCCCCCCGGACCCACTGGGGCCAACGTCCTGACTTTC. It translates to CASSLNPPGPTGANVLTF.